The 11 T cell receptor beta chains in this list originate from one sample, sequenced in a study of blood T cell repertoires in COVID-19 (TCRdb year 2020). Libraries were built with the immunoSEQ multiplex PCR assay. TCRdb obtained this table from immuneACCESS and retained in-frame rearrangements with V and J assigned. These tables miss some clones; where compared with another copy, unresolved V genes account for less than half of the shortfall, and the remainder is unexplained. The sample has 150,000 to 200,000 clones on record, under 90% of them singletons. Of the sample, approximately 15% is held by the ten largest clones. The sequencing sample was made of peripheral blood. All receptors derive from a man younger than 45 with active or convalescent COVID-19.

The chain carries TRBV21-1 and TRBJ1-3; the listed D gene, TRBD1, was not tested against the DNA. TRBV21-1 is a listed pseudogene. The CDR3 contains 18 residues. This chain's CDR3 is CASSSTGGPKSSGNTIYF. The CDR3 nucleotides are TGTGCCAGCAGCTCCACAGGGGGTCCTAAGAGCTCTGGAAACACCATATATTTT.

This chain connects TRBV19 to TRBJ2-2, with TRBD1 identical over 8 bases. This CDR3 comprises 17 residues. CDR1 is LNHDA, CDR2 SQIVND, per germline (reference sequence). With V trimmed by 4 bases and J by 5 bases, 12 bases remained unmatched. CDR3 sequence reads: CASSTGTGPPTTGELFF. CDR3 nucleotide sequence: TGTGCCAGTAGTACAGGGACAGGCCCTCCGACAACCGGGGAGCTGTTTTTT.

This rearrangement joins TRBV7-6 to TRBJ1-2, with D maybe TRBD1 (5 bases). CDR1 is SGHVS and CDR2 is FNYEAQ in the germline V gene. The CDR3 is 14 amino acids. V gave up 0 bases and J gave up 9 bases, with 14 bases separating them. CDR3 sequence: CASSLAGGRFRYTF. The CDR3 nucleotides read TGTGCCAGCAGCTTAGCCGGGGGAAGGTTTCGCTACACCTTC.

The V gene is TRBV21-1, the J gene TRBJ2-7; whether TRBD1, the table's D call, matches the DNA was not checked. TRBV21-1 is tagged as a pseudogene. CDR3 length equals 14 residues. The DNA of the CDR3 is TGTGCCAGCAGCAAAGGAGAACAGGGCTACGAGCAGTACTTC. Encoded protein: CASSKGEQGYEQYF.

In DNA form, the CDR3 reads TGTGCCAGCGGAGGGCAGATCACTAACGAGCAGTACTTC. Its translation is CASGGQITNEQYF. The V call is TRBV6-5, the J call TRBJ2-7; D possibly corresponds to TRBD2 (6 bases). The CDR3 has 13 amino acids. V was pared by 8 bases and J by 5 bases, with 16 bases between. Germline CDR1 reads MNHEY; CDR2 reads SVGAGI.

This chain joins TRBV20-1 and TRBJ1-1; D may be TRBD1 (5 bases). The CDR3 spans 15 residues. Trimming removed 3 bases from V and 6 bases from J, with 20 bases in between. Looked up from germline, CDR1 is DFQATT and CDR2 is SNEGSKA (reference sequence). The CDR3 loop is CSASSEVGLGPEAFF. The CDR3 DNA is TGCAGTGCTAGTTCCGAGGTGGGGCTCGGACCTGAAGCTTTCTTT.

V is TRBV20-1 and J is TRBJ1-5; D is possibly TRBD1 (5 bases). V was cut by 7 bases and J by 8 bases, with 9 bases left in between. This CDR3 has 10 residues. The germline CDR1 and CDR2 sequences are DFQATT and SNEGSKA (reference sequence). CDR3 DNA: TGCAGTGTAGCAGGGAAGCCCCAGCATTTT. Translation gives CSVAGKPQHF.

This clone showed up just a few times. The rearrangement links TRBV5-6 to TRBJ1-6; D may be TRBD1 (5 bases). V was cut by 4 bases and J by 3 bases, with 17 bases left in between. Germline V gene sequence: CDR1 SGHDT, CDR2 YYEEEE. The CDR3 totals 17 residues. The CDR3 DNA sequence: TGTGCCAGCAGCACGGGGGTACAGGAGATCTATAATTCACCCCTCCACTTT. Its translation: CASSTGVQEIYNSPLHF.

The chain uses TRBV11-2 and TRBJ1-1; tentative D call: TRBD1 (6 bases). The germline CDR1 and CDR2 sequences are SGHAT and FQNNGV. The CDR3 contains 15 residues. The V end lost 2 bases, the J end lost 3 bases, and 13 bases lay between the germline ends. The CDR3 is CASSLPDSPYTEAFF. CDR3 DNA sequence: TGTGCCAGCAGCTTACCGGACAGTCCTTACACTGAAGCTTTCTTT.

The genes are TRBV30 and TRBJ1-1; TRBD1 is a possible D gene (5 bases). CDR1 is GTSNPN, CDR2 SVGIG, per germline (reference sequence). Trimming removed 0 bases at V and 8 bases at J, with 13 bases between. This CDR3 comprises 13 residues. In DNA, the CDR3 is TGTGCCTGGAGTGTAAATTGGGGGGACGAAGCTTTCTTT. Translated, it gives CAWSVNWGDEAFF.

The chain has TRBV14 and TRBJ1-4, with a possible D match to TRBD1 (5 bases). The CDR3 sequence is 16 residues long. The V end lost 0 bases, the J end lost 5 bases, and 13 bases lay between the germline ends. Germline V gives CDR1 SGHDN, CDR2 FVKESK. CDR3 bases: TGTGCCAGCAGCCAAGATCCCCAGGGCCCCAATGAAAAACTGTTTTTT. Its protein product is CASSQDPQGPNEKLFF.